This record covers a single T cell receptor (beta chain). The data originate from a study of T cells in Graves' hyperthyroidism and ophthalmopathy. V shed 3 bases and J shed 0 bases, with 6 bases lying between them. Per the germline V gene, CDR1 is LNHDA and CDR2 is SQIVND (reference sequence). The CDR3 loop spans 14 amino acids. Researchers took RNA transcripts and amplified the TCR beta CDR3 regions from them. HTBI primers drove first-round RT-PCR of the TCR CDR3. TCRdb called the multiplex PCR reads again in MiXCR, with one record for every CDR3 protein. The sample records 450,000 to 600,000 distinct CDR3 sequences, 11% to 15% being singletons.

The chain links TRBV19 to TRBJ1-3; D not certain. The sequence was collected from a woman aged 40 to 50 with Graves' hyperthyroidism. What was sequenced was blood. DNA of the CDR3: TGTGCCAGTAGTATCGGCGTCTCTGGAAACACCATATATTTT. Translated, it gives CASSIGVSGNTIYF.